The rows below give T cell receptor beta chains drawn from one sample of a study of blood T cell repertoires in COVID-19. The assay was immunoSEQ multiplex PCR, and TCRdb's table has in-frame clones only and misses some. The sample includes 90,000 to 150,000 clones, around 90% seen only once; the top ten take roughly 0.94%. Sample: peripheral blood. All receptors come from a woman aged 45-65 years with active or convalescent COVID-19. CDR3s include the opening cysteine and the closing phenylalanine or tryptophan. The order of the fields is D gene, clone size, V gene, CDR3 length, J gene, CDR3 DNA, CDR3 protein. The D gene is left open where the match is weak. Clone size is shown for a subset of rows, as once, few, many or a class of expanded clone.

-	-	TRBV6-1	13	TRBJ2-7	TGTGCCAGCAGTGAGGAGGGGTTCTACGAGCAGTACTTC	CASSEEGFYEQYF
-	-	TRBV2	14	TRBJ2-7	TGTGCCAGCAGTCTACAGACAGGTGCCTACGAGCAGTACTTC	CASSLQTGAYEQYF
-	-	TRBV19	15	TRBJ1-4	TGTGCCAGTAGTATACCGGGGGAGGCCGGTGAAAAACTGTTTTTT	CASSIPGEAGEKLFF
-	-	TRBV20-1	11	TRBJ1-1	TGCAGTGCGAAGAGGAACACTGAAGCTTTCTTT	CSAKRNTEAFF
-	few	TRBV5-1	13	TRBJ1-1	TGCGCCAGCTCCCAAACTCTGAACACTGAAGCTTTCTTT	CASSQTLNTEAFF
-	-	TRBV25-1	16	TRBJ2-7	TGTGCCAGCAGTGAACAAATCTCCCGTAGTAACTACGAGCAGTACTTC	CASSEQISRSNYEQYF
-	-	TRBV7-2	19	TRBJ2-2	TGTGCCAGCAGCTTAGGGTCTCTAGTCCAAAGACTCTACACCGGGGAGCTGTTTTTT	CASSLGSLVQRLYTGELFF
TRBD1	-	TRBV9	17	TRBJ2-6	TGTGCCAGCAGCGTAGAGGGGGCCAACACTGGGGCCAACGTCCTGACTTTC	CASSVEGANTGANVLTF
TRBD1	-	TRBV6-5	14	TRBJ1-2	TGTGCCAGCACCGAAGGAGGGGGCGTTGAAGGCTACACCTTC	CASTEGGGVEGYTF
-	-	TRBV29-1	15	TRBJ1-1	TGCAGCGTTGAGGGAGCGGGGTACCCAAACACTGAAGCTTTCTTT	CSVEGAGYPNTEAFF
-	-	TRBV6-5	14	TRBJ2-1	TGTGCCAGTTCAAGGACAGCCCTCTACAATGAGCAGTTCTTC	CASSRTALYNEQFF
-	-	TRBV12-2	15	TRBJ2-3	TGTGCAAGTCGCTTAGGCGGGACAGGCACAGATACGCAGTATTTT	CASRLGGTGTDTQYF
TRBD1	-	TRBV3-1/TRBV3-2	16	TRBJ2-1	TGTGCCAGCAGCCAACTAGGTGGGACAGGGGCCAATGAGCAGTTCTTC	CASSQLGGTGANEQFF
-	once	TRBV15	16	TRBJ1-5	TGTGCCACCAGCAGAGCCACAGGGATTCCCAATCAGCCCCAGCATTTT	CATSRATGIPNQPQHF
-	-	TRBV7-6	15	TRBJ2-5	TGTGCCAGCAGCTTAGCTGGAACTAGTGGCGAGACCCAGTACTTC	CASSLAGTSGETQYF
TRBD1	once	TRBV7-2	15	TRBJ1-1	TGTGCCAGCAGCTTCCAGGGGGGCGCGGACACTGAAGCTTTCTTT	CASSFQGGADTEAFF
-	-	TRBV5-4	14	TRBJ2-5	TGTGCCAGCAGCTCGAGACAGGCAGAGGAGACCCAGTACTTC	CASSSRQAEETQYF
TRBD1	-	TRBV11-2	17	TRBJ2-5	TGTGCCAGCAGTCACTACAAAAGCGGGCAGGGGGCCGGGACCCAGTACTTC	CASSHYKSGQGAGTQYF
-	-	TRBV18	19	TRBJ2-3	TGTGCCAGCTCACCACCTAGGCAGGGGCCCCACTCGTCCACAGATACGCAGTATTTT	CASSPPRQGPHSSTDTQYF
-	-	TRBV7-3	11	TRBJ2-7	TGTGCCAGCACTCCCGGGGACGAGCAGTACTTC	CASTPGDEQYF
TRBD1	-	TRBV19	15	TRBJ1-2	TGTGCCAGTAGTATCAGGGACAGGGGACACTATGGCTACACCTTC	CASSIRDRGHYGYTF
-	-	TRBV28	13	TRBJ2-3	TGTGCCAGCAGCCCCTGGGGAGCAGATACGCAGTATTTT	CASSPWGADTQYF
TRBD1	-	TRBV12-3/TRBV12-4	13	TRBJ1-2	TGTGCCAGCAGTTTGGGGACAGGGAGCGGCTACACCTTC	CASSLGTGSGYTF
TRBD2	-	TRBV3-1/TRBV3-2	14	TRBJ2-1	TGTGCCAGCCAGCGGGAAAACTCCTACAATGAGCAGTTCTTC	CASQRENSYNEQFF
TRBD1	few	TRBV28	13	TRBJ1-1	TGTGCCAGCAGTTCCTTTACAGGGGCTGAAGCTTTCTTT	CASSSFTGAEAFF
-	-	TRBV4-1	15	TRBJ1-5	TGCGCCAGCAGCCAAGATCCGGGGGAGTATCAGCCCCAGCATTTT	CASSQDPGEYQPQHF
TRBD2	few	TRBV5-5	15	TRBJ2-5	TGTGCCAGCAGCTTGGTAGCGGGAGCGAGGGAGACCCAGTACTTC	CASSLVAGARETQYF
TRBD2	-	TRBV28	14	TRBJ2-7	TGTGCCAGCGGACTAGCGGGATTAATTTACGAGCAGTACTTC	CASGLAGLIYEQYF
TRBD1	-	TRBV30	13	TRBJ1-1	TGTGCCTGGAGTGGGACAGGGTGGACTGAAGCTTTCTTT	CAWSGTGWTEAFF
TRBD1	-	TRBV25-1	15	TRBJ2-7	TGTGCCAGCAGTGAGCCGGGACAGTTTTTACGCGAGCAGTACTTC	CASSEPGQFLREQYF
-	-	TRBV5-4	13	TRBJ2-1	TGTGCCAGCAGCTCAGTAGAGCGCAATGAGCAGTTCTTC	CASSSVERNEQFF
-	-	TRBV30	11	TRBJ1-1	TGTGCCTGGATTGCAGGCCGGGAAGCTTTCTTT	CAWIAGREAFF
-	once	TRBV7-9	13	TRBJ2-7	TGTGCCAGCAGCCCTGGTAGGGGGAACGAGCAGTACTTC	CASSPGRGNEQYF
-	-	TRBV5-1	13	TRBJ2-7	TGCGCCAGCAGCTTGGGGGTAGCGCGGGAGCAGTACTTC	CASSLGVAREQYF
-	few	TRBV28	14	TRBJ1-1	TGTGCCAGCAGTTTAGGGGGGGGCAACACTGAAGCTTTCTTT	CASSLGGGNTEAFF
-	-	TRBV6-2/TRBV6-3	16	TRBJ2-7	TGTGCCAGCAGTTCAATACTAGTAAACAGCTCCTACGAGCAGTACTTC	CASSSILVNSSYEQYF
-	-	TRBV2	12	TRBJ2-7	TGTGCCAGCAAAGGACAGCCCTACGAGCAGTACTTC	CASKGQPYEQYF
TRBD2	-	TRBV10-1	17	TRBJ2-3	TGCGCCAGCAGTGAAAGGACTAGTGGGGCTCCCACAGATACGCAGTATTTT	CASSERTSGAPTDTQYF
TRBD1	-	TRBV12-3/TRBV12-4	13	TRBJ1-6	TGTGCCAGCAGTCTTACAGGGGATTCACCCCTCCACTTT	CASSLTGDSPLHF
TRBD1	once	TRBV7-2	14	TRBJ1-1	TGTGCCAGCGGGACTAGACAGGGACAAACTGAAGCTTTCTTT	CASGTRQGQTEAFF
-	-	TRBV6-2/TRBV6-3	14	TRBJ2-1	TGTGCCAGCAGTTACGGGGCCCCTACCTCCGAGCAGTTCTTC	CASSYGAPTSEQFF
-	few	TRBV24-1	16	TRBJ2-1	TGTGCCACCAGTGATCCGCAGGGAAGCTCCTACAATGAGCAGTTCTTC	CATSDPQGSSYNEQFF
TRBD2	-	TRBV7-8	16	TRBJ2-5	TGTGCCAGCAGCCCGGGACTAGCGGGAGTGGGAGAGACCCAGTACTTC	CASSPGLAGVGETQYF
-	-	TRBV7-2	15	TRBJ1-4	TGTGCCAGCAGCTCGACGACGGTGGGCAATGAAAAACTGTTTTTT	CASSSTTVGNEKLFF
-	-	TRBV4-1	15	TRBJ2-7	TGCGCCAGCAGCCAAGCCCTGGACAGCTTGCACGAGCAGTACTTC	CASSQALDSLHEQYF